The 7 T cell receptor beta chains below were found in one sample sequenced in a study of multiple sclerosis patients with progressive multifocal leukoencephalopathy. Time point denoted: time of PML onset. Repertoires were generated with immunoSEQ multiplex PCR, while TCRdb's copy carries only in-frame clones and drops some. This table has approximately 35,000 clones, about 90% appearing once. Sequences were derived from PBMCs, sampled from a patient treated with natalizumab. These receptors were taken from a human donor with progressive multifocal leukoencephalopathy.

This chain links TRBV6-6 with TRBJ2-2; TRBD1 matches at 9 bases. The V and J ends lost 2 bases and 7 bases, in that order; junction bases with no gene match: 5. Germline-derived CDR1 and CDR2 are MNHNY and SVGAGI (reference sequence). This CDR3 spans 15 amino acids. The DNA of the CDR3 is TGTGCCAGCAGTTACGAGGACAGGGGTGACGGGGAGCTGTTTTTT. It yields the protein CASSYEDRGDGELFF.

This rearrangement joins TRBV25-1 to TRBJ1-1, with D unclear. The germline CDR1 and CDR2 sequences are MGHDK and SYGVNS. This CDR3 is 12 amino acids long. V was shortened by 1 base and J by 8 bases, with 8 bases between the two germline ends. CDR3 sequence: CASSELGMEAFF. In nucleotides, the CDR3 is TGTGCCAGCAGTGAATTGGGTATGGAAGCTTTCTTT.

V gene TRBV10-3 combines with J gene TRBJ1-3, with unresolved D. Germline V gives CDR1 ENHRY, CDR2 SYGVKD. The CDR3 sequence is 16 residues long. V was trimmed by 4 bases and J by 1 base, leaving 14 bases between them. CDR3 sequence (DNA): TGTGCCATCAGTGGTAGGGTCCGCGGGTCTGGAAACACCATATATTTT. It specifies CAISGRVRGSGNTIYF.

The CDR3 DNA reads as TGTGCCAGCAGCAAGGGGGGGAACATTCAGTACTTC. Protein: CASSKGGNIQYF. The gene calls are TRBV5-6 and TRBJ2-4; D may be TRBD2 (7 bases). The CDR3 is 12 residues long. Trimming left V 4 bases short and J 7 bases short, with 9 bases between. CDR1 is SGHDT, CDR2 YYEEEE, per germline.

This chain uses TRBV6-5 with TRBJ1-1; no definite D call. The CDR3 totals 14 residues. Germline CDR1 and CDR2: MNHEY and SVGAGI. The V end lost 0 bases, the J end lost 1 base, and 6 bases lay between the germline ends. The CDR3, as DNA: TGTGCCAGCAGTTACTCGGGCGGGAACACTGAAGCTTTCTTT. Translation: CASSYSGGNTEAFF.

The chain combines TRBV6-5 with TRBJ2-6; 7 nucleotides agree with TRBD1. The CDR3 contains 15 residues. V gave up 5 bases and J gave up 7 bases; unmatched junction bases: 8. In germline, CDR1 is MNHEY, CDR2 SVGAGI. CDR3 bases: TGTGCCAGCAGTAGGGACAGTGGATCCGCCAACGTCCTGACTTTC. Amino acid sequence: CASSRDSGSANVLTF.

The rearrangement joins TRBV6-1 to TRBJ2-7, with D unclear. The CDR3 is made up of 10 amino acids. V was clipped by 2 bases and J by 4 bases, with 0 bases between them. Per germline, CDR1 MNHNS and CDR2 SASEGT. The CDR3 protein is CASSEYEQYF. CDR3 nucleotide sequence: TGTGCCAGCAGTGAATACGAGCAGTACTTC.